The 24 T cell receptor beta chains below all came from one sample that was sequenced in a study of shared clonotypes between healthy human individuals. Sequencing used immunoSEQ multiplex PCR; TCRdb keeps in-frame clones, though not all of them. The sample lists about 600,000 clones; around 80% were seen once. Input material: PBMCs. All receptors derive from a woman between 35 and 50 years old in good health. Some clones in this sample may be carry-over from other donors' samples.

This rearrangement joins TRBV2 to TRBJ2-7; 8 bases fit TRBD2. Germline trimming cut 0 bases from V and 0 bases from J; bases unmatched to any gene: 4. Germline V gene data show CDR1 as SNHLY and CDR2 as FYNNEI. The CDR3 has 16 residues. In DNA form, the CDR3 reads TGTGCCAGCAGTGAAGCTAGCGGGGAGTTCTCCTACGAGCAGTACTTC. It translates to CASSEASGEFSYEQYF.

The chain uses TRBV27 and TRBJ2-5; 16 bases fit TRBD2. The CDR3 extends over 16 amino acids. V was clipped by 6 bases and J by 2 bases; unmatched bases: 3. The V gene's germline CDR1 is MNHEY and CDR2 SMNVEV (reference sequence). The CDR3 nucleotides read TGTGCCAGCAGCTCGGGACTAGCGGGAGGGCAAGAGACCCAGTACTTC. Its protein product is CASSSGLAGGQETQYF.

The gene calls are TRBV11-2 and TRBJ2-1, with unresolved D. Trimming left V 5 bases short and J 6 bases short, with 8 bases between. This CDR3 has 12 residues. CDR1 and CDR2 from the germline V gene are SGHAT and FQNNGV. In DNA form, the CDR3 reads TGTGCCAGCAGCACCCGGGTCAATGAGCAGTTCTTC. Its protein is CASSTRVNEQFF. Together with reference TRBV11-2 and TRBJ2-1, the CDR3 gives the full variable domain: EAGVAQSPRYKIIEKRQSVAFWCNPISGHATLYWYQQILGQGPKLLIQFQNNGVVDDSQLPKDRFSAERLKGVDSTLKIQPAKLEDSAVYLCASSTRVNEQFFGPGTRLTVL.

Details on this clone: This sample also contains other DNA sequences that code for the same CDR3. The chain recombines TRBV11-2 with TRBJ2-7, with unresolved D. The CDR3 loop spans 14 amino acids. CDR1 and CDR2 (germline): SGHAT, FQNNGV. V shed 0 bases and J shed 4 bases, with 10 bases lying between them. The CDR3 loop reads CASSLDRSGYEQYF. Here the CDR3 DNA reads TGTGCCAGCAGCTTAGACAGGTCAGGTTACGAGCAGTACTTC.

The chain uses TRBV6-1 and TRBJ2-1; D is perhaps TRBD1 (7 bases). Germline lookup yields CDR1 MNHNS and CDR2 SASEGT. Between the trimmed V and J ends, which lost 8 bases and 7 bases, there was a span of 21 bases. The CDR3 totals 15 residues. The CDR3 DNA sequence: TGTGCCAGCGTGCGGGACAGTGATTTAGGAAATGAGCAGTTCTTC. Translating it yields CASVRDSDLGNEQFF.

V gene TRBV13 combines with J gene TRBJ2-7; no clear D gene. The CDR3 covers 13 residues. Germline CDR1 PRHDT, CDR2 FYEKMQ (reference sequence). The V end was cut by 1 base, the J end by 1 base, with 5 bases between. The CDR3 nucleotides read TGTGCCAGCAGCTTAGTCGGTTCCTACGAGCAGTACTTC. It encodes CASSLVGSYEQYF.

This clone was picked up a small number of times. CDR3 residues: CASSETGNYGYTF. The DNA for the CDR3 is TGTGCCAGCAGTGAAACAGGGAACTATGGCTACACCTTC. The chain carries TRBV28 and TRBJ1-2; possibly TRBD1 for D (6 bases). CDR1 is MDHEN and CDR2 is SYDVKM in the germline V gene. V shed 5 bases and J shed 2 bases, with 9 bases lying between them. This CDR3 spans 13 amino acids.

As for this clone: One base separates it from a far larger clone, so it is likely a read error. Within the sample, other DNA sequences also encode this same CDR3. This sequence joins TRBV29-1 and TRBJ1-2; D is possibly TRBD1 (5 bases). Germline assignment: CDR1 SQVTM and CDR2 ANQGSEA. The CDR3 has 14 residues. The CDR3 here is CSVPRGESNYGYTF. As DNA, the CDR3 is TGCAGCGTGCCAAGAGGGGAATCTAACTATGGTTACACCTTC.

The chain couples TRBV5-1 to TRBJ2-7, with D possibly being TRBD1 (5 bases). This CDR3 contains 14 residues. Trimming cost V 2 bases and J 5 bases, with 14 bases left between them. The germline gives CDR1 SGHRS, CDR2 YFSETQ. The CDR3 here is CASSFDGRANEQYF. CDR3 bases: TGCGCCAGCAGCTTTGATGGCAGGGCCAACGAGCAGTACTTC.

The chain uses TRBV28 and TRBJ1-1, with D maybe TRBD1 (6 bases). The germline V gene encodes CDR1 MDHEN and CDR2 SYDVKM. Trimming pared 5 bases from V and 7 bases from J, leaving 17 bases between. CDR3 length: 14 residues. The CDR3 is CASSPSAGVGEAFF. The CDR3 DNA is TGTGCCAGCAGTCCCTCCGCAGGGGTGGGTGAAGCTTTCTTT.

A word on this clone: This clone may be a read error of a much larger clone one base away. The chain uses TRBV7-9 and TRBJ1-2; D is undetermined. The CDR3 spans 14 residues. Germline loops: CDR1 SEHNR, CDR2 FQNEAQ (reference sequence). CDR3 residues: CAGSLGSDDYGYTF. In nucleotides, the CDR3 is TGTGCCGGCAGCTTAGGGTCAGACGACTATGGCTACACCTTC.

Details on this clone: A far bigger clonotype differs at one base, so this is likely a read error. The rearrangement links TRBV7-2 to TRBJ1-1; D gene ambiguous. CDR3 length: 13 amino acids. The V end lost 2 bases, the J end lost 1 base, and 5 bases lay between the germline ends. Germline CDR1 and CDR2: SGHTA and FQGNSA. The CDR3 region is CASSLMGNTEAFF. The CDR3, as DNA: TGTGCCAGCAGCTTAATGGGGAACACTGAAGCTTTCTTT.

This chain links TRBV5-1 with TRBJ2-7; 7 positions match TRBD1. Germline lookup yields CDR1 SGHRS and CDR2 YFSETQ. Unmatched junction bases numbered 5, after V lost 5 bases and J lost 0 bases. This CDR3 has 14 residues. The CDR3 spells CASRPTGSSYEQYF. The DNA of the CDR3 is TGCGCCAGCAGACCGACAGGGAGCTCCTACGAGCAGTACTTC.

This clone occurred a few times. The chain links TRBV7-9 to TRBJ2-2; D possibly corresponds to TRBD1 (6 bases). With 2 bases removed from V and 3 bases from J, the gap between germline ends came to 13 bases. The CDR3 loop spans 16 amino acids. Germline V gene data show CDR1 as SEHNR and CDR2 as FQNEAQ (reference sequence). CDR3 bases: TGTGCCAGCAGCTTATTCAGGGGTCCTCACACCGGGGAGCTGTTTTTT. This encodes CASSLFRGPHTGELFF.

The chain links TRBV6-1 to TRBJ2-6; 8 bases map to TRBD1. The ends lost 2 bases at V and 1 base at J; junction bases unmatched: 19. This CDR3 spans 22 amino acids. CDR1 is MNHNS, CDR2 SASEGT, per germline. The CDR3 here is CASSEIGGLEQGVLSGANVLTF. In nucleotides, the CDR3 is TGTGCCAGCAGTGAAATTGGAGGGCTAGAACAGGGGGTCTTATCTGGGGCCAACGTCCTGACTTTC.

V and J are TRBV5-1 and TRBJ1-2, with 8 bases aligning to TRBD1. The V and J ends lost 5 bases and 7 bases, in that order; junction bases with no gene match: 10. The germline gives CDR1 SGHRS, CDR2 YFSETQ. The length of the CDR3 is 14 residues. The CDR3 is CASREPGQESGYTF. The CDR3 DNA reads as TGCGCCAGCAGAGAACCGGGACAGGAGAGTGGCTACACCTTC.

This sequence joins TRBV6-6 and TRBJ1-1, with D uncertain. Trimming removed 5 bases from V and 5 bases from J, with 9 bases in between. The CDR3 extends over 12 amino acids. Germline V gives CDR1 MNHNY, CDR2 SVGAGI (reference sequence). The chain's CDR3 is CASSRRKTEAFF. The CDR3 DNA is TGTGCCAGCAGTCGCCGTAAGACTGAAGCTTTCTTT.

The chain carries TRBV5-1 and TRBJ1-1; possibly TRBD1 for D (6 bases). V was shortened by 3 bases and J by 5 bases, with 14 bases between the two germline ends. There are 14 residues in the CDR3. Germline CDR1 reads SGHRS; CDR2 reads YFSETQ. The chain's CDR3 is CASSSGTWGTEAFF. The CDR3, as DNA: TGCGCCAGCAGCTCGGGGACATGGGGGACTGAAGCTTTCTTT.

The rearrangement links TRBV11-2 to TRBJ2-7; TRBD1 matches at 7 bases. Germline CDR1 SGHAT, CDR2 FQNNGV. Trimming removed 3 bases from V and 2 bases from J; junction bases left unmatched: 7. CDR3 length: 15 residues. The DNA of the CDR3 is TGTGCCAGCAGCTTGCTACCCCAGGGGGCCTACGAGCAGTACTTC. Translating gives CASSLLPQGAYEQYF.

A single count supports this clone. CDR3 in amino acids: CASNSVVNTIYF. The CDR3 DNA reads TGTGCCAGCAACTCAGTAGTAAACACCATATATTTT. The chain has TRBV7-2 and TRBJ1-3, with no clear D. In germline, CDR1 is SGHTA, CDR2 FQGNSA. The CDR3 extends over 12 amino acids. The ends were cut back, 7 bases at V and 6 bases at J, with 10 bases in the middle.

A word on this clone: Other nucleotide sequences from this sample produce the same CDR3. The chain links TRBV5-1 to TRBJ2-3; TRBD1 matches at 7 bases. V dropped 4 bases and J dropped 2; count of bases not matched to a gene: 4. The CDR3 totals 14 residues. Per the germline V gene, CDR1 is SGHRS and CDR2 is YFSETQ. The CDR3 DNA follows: TGCGCCAGCAGCCCGGGACAGAACACAGATACGCAGTATTTT. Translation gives CASSPGQNTDTQYF. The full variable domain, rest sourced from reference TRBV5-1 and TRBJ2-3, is KAGVTQTPRYLIKTRGQQVTLSCSPISGHRSVSWYQQTPGQGLQFLFEYFSETQRNKGNFPGRFSGRQFSNSRSEMNVSTLELGDSALYLCASSPGQNTDTQYFGPGTRLTVL.

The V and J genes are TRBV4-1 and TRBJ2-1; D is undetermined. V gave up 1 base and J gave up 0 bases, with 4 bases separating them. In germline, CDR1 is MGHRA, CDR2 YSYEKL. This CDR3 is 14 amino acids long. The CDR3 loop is CASSQGSSYNEQFF. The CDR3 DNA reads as TGCGCCAGCAGCCAAGGAAGCTCCTACAATGAGCAGTTCTTC.

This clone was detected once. The CDR3 protein is CASSFSNEQYF. The CDR3 coding sequence is TGTGCCAGCAGCTTTAGCAACGAGCAGTACTTC. This sequence joins TRBV6-6 and TRBJ2-7; D not certain. V lost 6 bases and J 5 bases, leaving 8 bases between the germline ends. This CDR3 has 11 residues. Germline V gene sequence: CDR1 MNHNY, CDR2 SVGAGI (reference sequence).

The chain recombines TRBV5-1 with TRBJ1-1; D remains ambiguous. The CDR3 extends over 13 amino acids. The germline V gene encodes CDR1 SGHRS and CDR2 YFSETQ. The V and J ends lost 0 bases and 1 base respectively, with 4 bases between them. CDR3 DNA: TGCGCCAGCAGCTTGGATCCGAACACTGAAGCTTTCTTT. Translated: CASSLDPNTEAFF.